This passage covers 25 T cell receptor beta chains from one sample sequenced in a study of OX40 agonist ivuxolimab in advanced cancers. The repertoire was sequenced with immunoSEQ multiplex PCR; TCRdb's copy has only in-frame clones and lacks some. The sample has tens of thousands of clones; more than 90% are singletons. The sample was CD4+ or CD8+ T cells sorted from blood, taken in a trial of the OX40 agonist ivuxolimab. The receptors come from an adult with an advanced solid tumor such as melanoma, head and neck, liver or kidney cancer.

The chain employs TRBV5-6 and TRBJ2-1; 7 nucleotides line up with TRBD2. With V trimmed by 2 bases and J by 6 bases, 5 bases remained unmatched. The CDR3 runs 14 residues. CDR1 and CDR2 from the germline V gene are SGHDT and YYEEEE. The CDR3 is CASSLSLAANEQFF. DNA for the CDR3: TGTGCCAGCAGCTTAAGCCTAGCGGCCAATGAGCAGTTCTTC.

This chain connects TRBV4-2 to TRBJ2-5; possibly TRBD1 for D (5 bases). The germline gives CDR1 LGHNA, CDR2 YNFKEQ. CDR3 size: 15 residues. V was pared by 1 base and J by 4 bases, with 13 bases between. The CDR3 protein is CASSQGSGFGETQYF. The CDR3 DNA is TGTGCCAGCAGCCAAGGTTCAGGGTTCGGAGAGACCCAGTACTTC.

V is TRBV7-8 and J is TRBJ2-1; D is uncertain. The germline V gene encodes CDR1 SGHVS and CDR2 FQNEAQ. V dropped 2 bases and J dropped 8 bases, with 10 bases sitting between them. The CDR3 is 13 amino acids. The CDR3 nucleotides read TGTGCCAGCAGCTTAAGCCAGAACCATGAGCAGTTCTTC. Translated, it gives CASSLSQNHEQFF.

The V call is TRBV4-1, the J call TRBJ2-5; 8 bases map to TRBD2. V lost 5 bases and J lost 5; bases outside the gene matches: 4. The CDR3 consists of 13 residues. The germline gives CDR1 MGHRA, CDR2 YSYEKL. CDR3: CASSLAGKETQYF. The CDR3 DNA sequence: TGCGCCAGCAGCTTAGCGGGAAAGGAGACCCAGTACTTC.

This clone was seen only once. This rearrangement joins TRBV9 to TRBJ2-5, with D possibly TRBD2 on 5 matching bases. CDR1 and CDR2 (germline): SGDLS, YYNGEE. Deletions cut 1 base from V and 5 bases from J, with 12 bases between. This CDR3 contains 14 residues. CDR3 sequence reads: CASSVSASLETQYF. The CDR3 nucleotides are TGTGCCAGCAGCGTATCAGCTAGCTTGGAGACCCAGTACTTC.

The chain employs TRBV28 and TRBJ1-5; 7 nucleotides line up with TRBD1. CDR1 is MDHEN and CDR2 is SYDVKM in the germline V gene. V dropped 2 bases and J dropped 1; count of bases not matched to a gene: 5. This CDR3 spans 16 amino acids. The CDR3 sequence: CASSLAKGASNQPQHF. CDR3 nucleotides: TGTGCCAGCAGTTTAGCGAAGGGGGCGAGCAATCAGCCCCAGCATTTT.

The rearrangement links TRBV19 to TRBJ2-1; D remains ambiguous. Germline V CDR1 and CDR2: LNHDA, SQIVND (reference sequence). This CDR3 is built from 13 residues. V lost 3 bases and J 4 bases, leaving 7 bases between the germline ends. The DNA for the CDR3 is TGTGCCAGTAGTATTAATAGTTACAATGAGCAGTTCTTC. Protein product: CASSINSYNEQFF.

The J gene is TRBJ2-2, the V gene TRBV7-3, with D possibly matching TRBD2 (5 bases). This CDR3 has 14 residues. From germline, CDR1 is SGHTA and CDR2 FQGTGA. V was trimmed by 2 bases and J by 8 bases, leaving 12 bases between them. CDR3 region: CASSLEPVAGELFF. CDR3 DNA: TGTGCCAGCAGCTTAGAACCGGTAGCGGGGGAGCTGTTTTTT.

This chain joins TRBV7-9 and TRBJ1-1; no firm D call. The CDR3 is 14 residues long. Per germline, CDR1 SEHNR and CDR2 FQNEAQ (reference sequence). V lost 5 bases to trimming and J lost 2 bases, with 12 bases between them. The DNA for the CDR3 is TGTGCCAGCAGCCCCCGGTATAGCAACACTGAAGCTTTCTTT. Its protein product is CASSPRYSNTEAFF.

In its sample, this clone was seen once. V gene TRBV7-2 combines with J gene TRBJ2-2; D may be TRBD2 (7 bases). V gave up 3 bases and J gave up 4 bases, with 18 bases separating them. Germline CDR1 reads SGHTA; CDR2 reads FQGNSA. CDR3 length equals 17 residues. In DNA, the CDR3 is TGTGCCAGCAGCTTCAGCGGGACACCCCGTGGCACCGGGGAGCTGTTTTTT. It specifies CASSFSGTPRGTGELFF.

In its sample, this clone was seen once. The J gene is TRBJ1-1, the V gene TRBV5-1; 8 bases align to TRBD1. The junction had 11 bases not matched to a gene; V was cut back by 3 bases and J by 4 bases. There are 16 residues in the CDR3. Per the germline V gene, CDR1 is SGHRS and CDR2 is YFSETQ. CDR3 loop: CASSWTTQGGGTEAFF. The CDR3 coding sequence is TGCGCCAGCAGCTGGACTACACAGGGGGGCGGCACTGAAGCTTTCTTT.

This clone came up once. The chain is built from TRBV7-2 and TRBJ1-5, with D maybe TRBD1 (5 bases). The CDR3 consists of 14 residues. Per the germline V gene, CDR1 is SGHTA and CDR2 is FQGNSA. The ends were cut back, 3 bases at V and 7 bases at J, with 13 bases in the middle. As DNA, the CDR3 is TGTGCCAGCAGCTTGGGGGGTCTCCGGCAGCCCCAGCATTTT. It codes for CASSLGGLRQPQHF.

This clone was seen only once. This sequence joins TRBV21-1 and TRBJ2-1; whether TRBD2, the table's D call, matches the DNA was not checked. TRBV21-1 represents a pseudogene. The CDR3 has 13 amino acids. CDR3 loop: CASILGISGEQFF. The DNA of the CDR3 is TGTGCCAGCATACTAGGGATCTCGGGTGAGCAGTTCTTC.

This clone was detected only a few times. The gene calls are TRBV27 and TRBJ1-1; D not certain. CDR1 MNHEY and CDR2 SMNVEV come from the germline V gene (reference sequence). CDR3 length: 13 residues. V was shortened by 5 bases and J by 0 bases, with 7 bases between the two germline ends. CDR3 nucleotide sequence: TGTGCCAGCAGTCTGGAGATGAACACTGAAGCTTTCTTT. Amino acid sequence: CASSLEMNTEAFF.

This rearrangement joins TRBV4-1 to TRBJ2-1, with 9 bases lining up with TRBD2. V was clipped by 0 bases and J by 7 bases; unmatched bases: 4. The length of the CDR3 is 15 residues. Germline CDR1 reads MGHRA; CDR2 reads YSYEKL. CDR3 loop: CASSQEREGRNEQFF. DNA of the CDR3: TGCGCCAGCAGCCAAGAGCGGGAGGGCCGTAATGAGCAGTTCTTC.

J is TRBJ2-5 and V is TRBV6-1; tentative D call: TRBD1 (5 bases). Germline CDR1 reads MNHNS; CDR2 reads SASEGT. The CDR3 has 13 residues. The germline V and J ends were trimmed by 4 bases and 5 bases, with 11 bases remaining between them. The CDR3 region is CASSGTDMETQYF. The CDR3 nucleotides read TGTGCCAGCAGTGGAACGGACATGGAGACCCAGTACTTC.

The chain employs TRBV5-1 and TRBJ2-5; 10 positions agree with TRBD2. CDR3 length: 15 residues. The junction had 4 bases not matched to a gene; V was cut back by 3 bases and J by 2 bases. CDR1 is SGHRS, CDR2 YFSETQ, per germline. The chain's CDR3 is CASSSGTSVQETQYF. The CDR3 DNA follows: TGCGCCAGCAGCTCGGGGACTAGCGTTCAAGAGACCCAGTACTTC.

J is TRBJ2-2 and V is TRBV5-5, with 10 nucleotides matching TRBD2. The ends lost 0 bases at V and 5 bases at J; junction bases unmatched: 7. The CDR3 covers 17 residues. Germline V gives CDR1 SGHKS, CDR2 YYEKEE (reference sequence). For the CDR3, the DNA is TGTGCCAGCAGCTTGGCCGGGCTAGCGGGAGTAACCGGGGAGCTGTTTTTT. Its protein product is CASSLAGLAGVTGELFF.

This chain uses TRBV7-3 with TRBJ2-3, with D tentatively TRBD2 (7 bases). The CDR3 contains 15 residues. The V gene lost 3 bases and the J gene lost 1 base, with 11 bases spanning the gap. Germline assignment: CDR1 SGHTA and CDR2 FQGTGA. For the CDR3, the DNA is TGTGCCAGCAGCTTTAAAGGGGGGGGCACAGATACGCAGTATTTT. Translated, it gives CASSFKGGGTDTQYF.

The chain links TRBV7-8 to TRBJ2-1; TRBD2 matches 9 bases. J gave up 0 bases and V 6 bases, and 6 bases lay outside the gene matches. CDR1 and CDR2 from the germline V gene are SGHVS and FQNEAQ. This CDR3 has 16 residues. The CDR3 DNA sequence: TGTGCCAGCAGAAAGAGTAGCGGGAGCTCCTACAATGAGCAGTTCTTC. Amino acids: CASRKSSGSSYNEQFF.

The rearrangement joins TRBV2 to TRBJ1-5; D not resolved. The CDR3 length is 13 residues. V was cut by 7 bases and J by 5 bases, with 12 bases left in between. From germline, CDR1 is SNHLY and CDR2 FYNNEI. The CDR3, as DNA: TGTGCCAGCAAGCCAGAACTTGATCAGCCCCAGCATTTT. Translation: CASKPELDQPQHF.

V is TRBV7-2 and J is TRBJ1-2; no definite D call. The CDR3 runs to 16 residues. Trimming shortened V by 0 bases and J by 5 bases, and 16 bases separated the two germline ends. CDR1 and CDR2 (germline): SGHTA, FQGNSA. The CDR3, as DNA: TGTGCCAGCAGCTTAGCCGCGGGCTTCTCACGGTATGGCTACACCTTC. Protein product: CASSLAAGFSRYGYTF.

This clone came up once. V and J are TRBV7-2 and TRBJ2-1, with TRBD2 identical over 7 bases. The CDR3 loop spans 17 amino acids. From germline, CDR1 is SGHTA and CDR2 FQGNSA. V lost 5 bases to trimming and J lost 5 bases; unmatched junction nucleotides: 15. Here the CDR3 DNA reads TGTGCCAGCAGCCCGAACCGTGGGGGGGGTAAGAACAATGAGCAGTTCTTC. Protein sequence: CASSPNRGGGKNNEQFF.

This clone has only a few counts. V gene TRBV10-3 combines with J gene TRBJ1-1; 9 nucleotides line up with TRBD1. Losses at the gene ends were 6 bases for V and 5 bases for J; bases not matched to a gene: 7. CDR1 is ENHRY, CDR2 SYGVKD, per germline. This CDR3 has 14 residues. This chain's CDR3 is CAISPTGGGTEAFF. The CDR3 DNA sequence: TGTGCCATCAGCCCGACAGGGGGGGGAACTGAAGCTTTCTTT.

The rearrangement joins TRBV19 to TRBJ2-2; D is perhaps TRBD1 (6 bases). The CDR3 length is 16 residues. The V gene lost 5 bases and the J gene lost 3 bases, with 16 bases spanning the gap. Germline V gene lookup returns CDR1 LNHDA and CDR2 SQIVND (reference sequence). CDR3 sequence reads: CASSLWTVLDTGELFF. In DNA form, the CDR3 reads TGTGCCAGTAGTCTATGGACAGTTTTGGACACCGGGGAGCTGTTTTTT. The full variable domain, in which reference TRBV19 and TRBJ2-2 provide the parts outside the CDR3, is DGGITQSPKYLFRKEGQNVTLSCEQNLNHDAMYWYRQDPGQGLRLIYYSQIVNDFQKGDIAEGYSVSREKKESFPLTVTSAQKNPTAFYLCASSLWTVLDTGELFFGEGSRLTVL.